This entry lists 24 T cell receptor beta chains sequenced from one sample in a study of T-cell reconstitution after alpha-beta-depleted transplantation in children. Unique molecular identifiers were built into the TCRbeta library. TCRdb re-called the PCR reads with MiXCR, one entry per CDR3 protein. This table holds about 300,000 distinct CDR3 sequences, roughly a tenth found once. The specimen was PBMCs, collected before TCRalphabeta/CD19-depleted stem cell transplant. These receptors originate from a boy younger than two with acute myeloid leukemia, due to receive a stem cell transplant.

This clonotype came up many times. The CDR3 loop reads CASSSRTRDQETQYF. The CDR3 bases are TGCGCCAGCAGCTCGCGGACTAGAGACCAAGAGACCCAGTACTTC. V usage is TRBV5-1 and J usage is TRBJ2-5, with 7 bases aligning to TRBD2. This CDR3 is 15 amino acids long. Per germline, CDR1 SGHRS and CDR2 YFSETQ. V was pared by 3 bases and J by 0 bases, with 5 bases of the junction left unmatched. Drawing the rest from reference TRBV5-1 and TRBJ2-5, the complete variable domain is KAGVTQTPRYLIKTRGQQVTLSCSPISGHRSVSWYQQTPGQGLQFLFEYFSETQRNKGNFPGRFSGRQFSNSRSEMNVSTLELGDSALYLCASSSRTRDQETQYFGPGTRLLVL.

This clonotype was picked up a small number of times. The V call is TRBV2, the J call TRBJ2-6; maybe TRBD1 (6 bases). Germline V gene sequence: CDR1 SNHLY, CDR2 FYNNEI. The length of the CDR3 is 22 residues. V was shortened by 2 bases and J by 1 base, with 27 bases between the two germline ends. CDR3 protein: CASSETRGRYRVEASGANVLTF. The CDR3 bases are TGTGCCAGCAGTGAAACCAGGGGACGTTATAGGGTTGAGGCTTCTGGGGCCAACGTCCTGACTTTC.

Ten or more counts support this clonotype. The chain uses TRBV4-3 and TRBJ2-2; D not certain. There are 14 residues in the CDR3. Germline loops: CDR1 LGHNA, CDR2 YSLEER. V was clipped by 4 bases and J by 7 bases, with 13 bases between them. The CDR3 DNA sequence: TGCGCCAGCAGCCTCGTTTACCTGGACGGGGAGCTGTTTTTT. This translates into CASSLVYLDGELFF.

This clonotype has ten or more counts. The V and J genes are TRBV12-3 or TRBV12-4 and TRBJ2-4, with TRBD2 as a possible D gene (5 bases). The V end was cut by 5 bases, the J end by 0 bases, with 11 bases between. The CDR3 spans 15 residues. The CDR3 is CASSGSHLAKNIQYF. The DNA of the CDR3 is TGTGCCAGCAGTGGGAGCCATCTAGCCAAAAACATTCAGTACTTC.

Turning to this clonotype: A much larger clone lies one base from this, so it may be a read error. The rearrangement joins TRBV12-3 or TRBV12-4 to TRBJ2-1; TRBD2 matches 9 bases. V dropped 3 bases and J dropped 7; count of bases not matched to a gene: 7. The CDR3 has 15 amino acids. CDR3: CASSFPSGILNEQFF. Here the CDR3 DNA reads TGTGCCAGCAGTTTCCCTAGCGGGATTTTGAATGAGCAGTTCTTC.

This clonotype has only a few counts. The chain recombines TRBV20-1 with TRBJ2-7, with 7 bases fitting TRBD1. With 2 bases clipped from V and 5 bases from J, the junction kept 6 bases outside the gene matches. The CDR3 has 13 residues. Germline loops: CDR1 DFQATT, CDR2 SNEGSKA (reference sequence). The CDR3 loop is CSARSTGNHEQYF. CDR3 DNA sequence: TGCAGTGCTAGATCGACAGGGAACCACGAGCAGTACTTC.

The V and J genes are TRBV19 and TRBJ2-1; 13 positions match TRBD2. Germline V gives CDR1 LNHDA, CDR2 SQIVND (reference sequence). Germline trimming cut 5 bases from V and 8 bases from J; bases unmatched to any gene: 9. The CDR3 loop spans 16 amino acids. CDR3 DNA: TGTGCCAGTAGTTCCAGGACTAGCGGGAGTGCGGATGAGCAGTTCTTC. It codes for CASSSRTSGSADEQFF. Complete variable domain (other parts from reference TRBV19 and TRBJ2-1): DGGITQSPKYLFRKEGQNVTLSCEQNLNHDAMYWYRQDPGQGLRLIYYSQIVNDFQKGDIAEGYSVSREKKESFPLTVTSAQKNPTAFYLCASSSRTSGSADEQFFGPGTRLTVL.

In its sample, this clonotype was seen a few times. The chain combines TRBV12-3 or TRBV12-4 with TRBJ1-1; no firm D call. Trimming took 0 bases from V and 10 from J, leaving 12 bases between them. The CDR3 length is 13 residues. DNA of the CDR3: TGTGCCAGCAGTTTAGCCGGGCCAGAGGGAGCTTTCTTT. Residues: CASSLAGPEGAFF.

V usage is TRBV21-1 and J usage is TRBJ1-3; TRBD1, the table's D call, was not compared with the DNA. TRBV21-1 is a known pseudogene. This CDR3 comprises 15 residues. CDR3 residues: CASSKERVAGNTIYF. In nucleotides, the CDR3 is TGTGCCAGCAGCAAAGAACGGGTCGCCGGAAACACCATATATTTT.

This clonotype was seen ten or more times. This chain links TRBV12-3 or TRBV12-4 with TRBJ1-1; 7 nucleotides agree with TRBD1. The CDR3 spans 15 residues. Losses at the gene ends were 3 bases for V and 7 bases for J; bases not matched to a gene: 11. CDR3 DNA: TGTGCCAGCAGTTTCAGCCGACAGGGACCCGGTGAAGCTTTCTTT. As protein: CASSFSRQGPGEAFF.

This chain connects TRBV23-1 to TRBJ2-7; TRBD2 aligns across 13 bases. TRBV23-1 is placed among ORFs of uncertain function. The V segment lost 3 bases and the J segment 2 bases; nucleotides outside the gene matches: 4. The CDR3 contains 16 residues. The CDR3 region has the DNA TGCGCCAGCAGTCAGTCCACTAGCGGGAGGGCCTACGAGCAGTACTTC. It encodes CASSQSTSGRAYEQYF.

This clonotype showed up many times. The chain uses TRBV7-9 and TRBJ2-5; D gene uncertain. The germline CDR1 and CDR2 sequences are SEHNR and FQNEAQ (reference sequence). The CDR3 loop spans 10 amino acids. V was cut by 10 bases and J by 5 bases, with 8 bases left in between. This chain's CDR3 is CAIMGETQYF. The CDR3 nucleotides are TGTGCCATCATGGGGGAGACCCAGTACTTC.

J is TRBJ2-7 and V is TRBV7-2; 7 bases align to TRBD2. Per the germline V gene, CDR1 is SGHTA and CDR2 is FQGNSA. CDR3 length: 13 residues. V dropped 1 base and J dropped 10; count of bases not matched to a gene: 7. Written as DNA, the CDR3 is TGTGCCAGCAGCTTAGTGGAGCGGGGCGATCAGTACTTC. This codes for CASSLVERGDQYF. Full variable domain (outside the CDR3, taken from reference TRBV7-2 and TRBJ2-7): GAGVSQSPSNKVTEKGKDVELRCDPISGHTALYWYRQSLGQGLEFLIYFQGNSAPDKSGLPSDRFSAERTGGSVSTLTIQRTQQEDSAVYLCASSLVERGDQYFGPGTRLTVT.

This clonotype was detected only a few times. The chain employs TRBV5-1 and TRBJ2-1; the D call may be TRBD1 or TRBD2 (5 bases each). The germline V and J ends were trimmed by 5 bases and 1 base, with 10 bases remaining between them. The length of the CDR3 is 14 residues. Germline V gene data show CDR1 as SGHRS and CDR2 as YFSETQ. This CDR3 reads CASRRWGSYNEQFF. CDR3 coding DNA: TGCGCCAGCAGGCGTTGGGGGTCCTACAATGAGCAGTTCTTC.

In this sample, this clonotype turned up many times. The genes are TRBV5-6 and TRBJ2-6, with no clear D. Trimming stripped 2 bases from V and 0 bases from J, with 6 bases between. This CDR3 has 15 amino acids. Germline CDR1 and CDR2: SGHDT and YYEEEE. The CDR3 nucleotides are TGTGCCAGCAGCTTCGGGTACTCTGGGGCCAACGTCCTGACTTTC. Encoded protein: CASSFGYSGANVLTF.

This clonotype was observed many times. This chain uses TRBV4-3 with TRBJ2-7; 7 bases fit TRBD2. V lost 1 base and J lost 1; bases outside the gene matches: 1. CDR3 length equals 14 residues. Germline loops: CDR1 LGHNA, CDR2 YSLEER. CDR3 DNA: TGCGCCAGCAGCCAAGTACTAGCGTCCTACGAGCAGTACTTC. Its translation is CASSQVLASYEQYF.

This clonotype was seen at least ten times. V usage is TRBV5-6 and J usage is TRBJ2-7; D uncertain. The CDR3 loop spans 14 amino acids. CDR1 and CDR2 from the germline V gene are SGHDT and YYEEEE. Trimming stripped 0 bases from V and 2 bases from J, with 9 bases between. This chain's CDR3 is CASSLDARAYEQYF. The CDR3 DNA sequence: TGTGCCAGCAGCTTGGACGCTAGGGCCTACGAGCAGTACTTC.

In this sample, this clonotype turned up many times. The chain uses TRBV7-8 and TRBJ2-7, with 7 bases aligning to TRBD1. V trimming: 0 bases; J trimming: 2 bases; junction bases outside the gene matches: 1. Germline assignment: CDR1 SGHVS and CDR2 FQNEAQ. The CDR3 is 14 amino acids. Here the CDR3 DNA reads TGTGCCAGCAGCTTAGCACAGGGGCCCTACGAGCAGTACTTC. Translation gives CASSLAQGPYEQYF.

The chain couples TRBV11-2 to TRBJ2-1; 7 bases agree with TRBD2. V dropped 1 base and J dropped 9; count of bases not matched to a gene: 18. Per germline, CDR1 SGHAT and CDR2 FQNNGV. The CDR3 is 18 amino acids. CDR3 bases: TGTGCCAGCAGCTTAGGTTATGGTAGGACTAGTACTACAGTTGAGCAGTTCTTC. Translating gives CASSLGYGRTSTTVEQFF.

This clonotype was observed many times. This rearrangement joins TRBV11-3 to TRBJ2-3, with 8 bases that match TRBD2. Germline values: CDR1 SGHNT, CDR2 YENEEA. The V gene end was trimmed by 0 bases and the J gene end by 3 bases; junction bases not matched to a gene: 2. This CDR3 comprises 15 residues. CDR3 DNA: TGTGCCAGCAGCTTAGATCCTAGCGGGACAGATACGCAGTATTTT. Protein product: CASSLDPSGTDTQYF.

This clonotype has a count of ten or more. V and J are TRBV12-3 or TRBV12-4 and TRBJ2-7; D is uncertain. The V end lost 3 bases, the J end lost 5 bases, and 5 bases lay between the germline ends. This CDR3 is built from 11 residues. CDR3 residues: CASSFSHEQYF. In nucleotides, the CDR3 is TGTGCCAGCAGTTTCAGCCACGAGCAGTACTTC.

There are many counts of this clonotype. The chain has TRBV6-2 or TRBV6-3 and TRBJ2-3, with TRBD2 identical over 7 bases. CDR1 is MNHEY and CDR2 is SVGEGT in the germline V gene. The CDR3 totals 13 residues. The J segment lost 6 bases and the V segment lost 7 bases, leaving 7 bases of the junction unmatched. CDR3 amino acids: CASIGGSGDTQYF. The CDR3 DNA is TGTGCCAGCATCGGCGGGAGTGGGGATACGCAGTATTTT.

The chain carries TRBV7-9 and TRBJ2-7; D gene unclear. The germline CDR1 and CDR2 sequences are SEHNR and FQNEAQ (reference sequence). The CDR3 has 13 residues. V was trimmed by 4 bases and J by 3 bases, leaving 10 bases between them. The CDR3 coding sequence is TGTGCCAGCAGCTATAGGACCAACTACGAGCAGTACTTC. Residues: CASSYRTNYEQYF.

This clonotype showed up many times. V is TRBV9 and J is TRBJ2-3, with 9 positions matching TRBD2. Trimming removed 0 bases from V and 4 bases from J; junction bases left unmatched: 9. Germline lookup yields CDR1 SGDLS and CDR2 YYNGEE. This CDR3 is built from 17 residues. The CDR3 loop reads CASSVDGSGGPADTQYF. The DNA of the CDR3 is TGTGCCAGCAGCGTAGACGGCAGCGGGGGGCCCGCAGATACGCAGTATTTT.